What follows are 5 T cell receptor beta chains derived from one specimen sequenced in a study of shared clonotypes between healthy human individuals. Method: immunoSEQ multiplex PCR; TCRdb's copy keeps in-frame clones and lacks some. The sample includes under 600,000 clones, about 80% of them seen just once. The specimen sequenced was PBMCs. These receptors were taken from a woman aged 40 to 50 in good health. Some clones in this sample may be carry-over from other donors' samples.

The chain has TRBV5-4 and TRBJ2-4; the D is unclear. The CDR3 length is 15 residues. Germline values: CDR1 SGHNT, CDR2 YYREEE (reference sequence). The ends were cut back, 4 bases at V and 1 base at J, with 12 bases in the middle. The DNA of the CDR3 is TGTGCCAGCAGCCCCAAAACCGGGGCCAAAAACATTCAGTACTTC. Translating gives CASSPKTGAKNIQYF.

This chain uses TRBV30 with TRBJ1-2, with D possibly being TRBD1 (6 bases). Trimming left V 2 bases short and J 3 bases short, with 16 bases between. Germline-derived CDR1 and CDR2 are GTSNPN and SVGIG (reference sequence). This CDR3 region has 15 residues. The DNA of the CDR3 is TGTGCCTGGAGTTCTGGAGGACAGTATGACTATGGCTACACCTTC. Amino acids: CAWSSGGQYDYGYTF. Full variable domain (rest looked up from reference TRBV30 and TRBJ1-2): SQTIHQWPATLVQPVGSPLSLECTVEGTSNPNLYWYRQAAGRGLQLLFYSVGIGQISSEVPQNLSASRPQDRQFILSSKKLLLSDSGFYLCAWSSGGQYDYGYTFGSGTRLTVV.

This rearrangement joins TRBV6-4 to TRBJ2-1; perhaps D is TRBD1 or TRBD2 (6 bases each). Germline V gene data show CDR1 as MRHNA and CDR2 as SNTAGT. V lost 8 bases and J lost 0, with 14 bases in between. The CDR3 sequence is 15 residues long. The CDR3 spells CASSPGGSSYNEQFF. The CDR3 DNA reads as TGTGCCAGCTCCCCCGGGGGCAGCTCCTACAATGAGCAGTTCTTC.

This clone was seen just once. The chain recombines TRBV27 with TRBJ1-2; 9 positions match TRBD1. Germline assignment: CDR1 MNHEY and CDR2 SMNVEV (reference sequence). CDR3 length: 15 residues. Germline trimming cut 6 bases from V and 4 bases from J; bases unmatched to any gene: 9. The CDR3 loop is CASSRLGQGGYGYTF. The CDR3 DNA follows: TGTGCCAGCAGCCGTCTGGGACAGGGAGGCTATGGCTACACCTTC.

The V and J genes are TRBV11-1 and TRBJ2-7, with no clear D. Germline CDR1 SGHAT, CDR2 FQDESV (reference sequence). The length of the CDR3 is 13 residues. Trimming cost V 1 base and J 3 bases, with 7 bases left between them. For the CDR3, the DNA is TGTGCCAGCAGCTTAGGTGATGGCTACGAGCAGTACTTC. It specifies CASSLGDGYEQYF.